Listed below are T cell receptor beta chains from one sample, sequenced in a study of technical replicates of blood from a handful of donors. Only in-frame clones appear in the TCRdb table, and some are missing; sequencing was by immunoSEQ multiplex PCR. The table has about 50,000 clones, about 96% seen once; the top ten hold approximately 0.4%. The sequenced sample consisted of T cells isolated from PBMCs. These receptors came from a human donor in good health. Each CDR3 is given with its conserved first and last residue. The D gene is left open where the match is weak. Clone size is given for some rows only: seen once, a few or many times, or a class if the clone is expanded.

TRBV5-1,TRBJ2-5,once,TRBD2,CASSTIAGAETQYF,TGCGCCAGCAGCACTATAGCGGGAGCAGAGACCCAGTACTTC
TRBV28,TRBJ2-3,once,TRBD2,CASKPGLAGGIDTQYF,TGTGCCAGCAAGCCGGGACTAGCGGGAGGAATAGATACGCAGTATTTT
TRBV27,TRBJ1-2,-,-,CASSLAADYGYTF,TGTGCCAGCAGTTTAGCCGCAGACTATGGCTACACCTTC
TRBV7-3,TRBJ2-1,-,-,CASSLKGAGLYNEQFF,TGTGCCAGCAGCTTAAAGGGCGCGGGCCTATACAATGAGCAGTTCTTC
TRBV6-5,TRBJ2-7,-,TRBD1,CASSISRTGGYEQYF,TGTGCCAGCAGTATTAGCCGCACAGGGGGCTACGAGCAGTACTTC
TRBV7-9,TRBJ2-5,-,-,CASSLDGKTQYF,TGTGCCAGCAGCTTGGACGGGAAGACCCAGTACTTC
TRBV7-2,TRBJ1-1,-,-,CASSLEWGVSTEAFF,TGTGCCAGCAGCTTAGAATGGGGAGTTTCCACTGAAGCTTTCTTT
TRBV9,TRBJ2-5,-,-,CASSAWGGGVETQYF,TGTGCCAGCAGCGCATGGGGAGGGGGTGTGGAGACCCAGTACTTC
TRBV7-9,TRBJ2-3,-,TRBD2,CASSPGLAGMDTQYF,TGTGCCAGCAGCCCGGGACTAGCGGGAATGGATACGCAGTATTTT
TRBV25-1,TRBJ2-3,-,-,CASSDRGRGLTDTQYF,TGTGCCAGCAGTGATCGGGGCAGGGGCTTAACAGATACGCAGTATTTT
TRBV6-6,TRBJ2-1,-,TRBD1,CATIRGSNEQFF,TGTGCCACCATCAGGGGGAGCAATGAGCAGTTCTTC
TRBV5-1,TRBJ2-2,-,TRBD1,CASSRGQGRGTGELFF,TGCGCCAGCAGCCGGGGACAGGGGAGGGGCACCGGGGAGCTGTTTTTT
TRBV19,TRBJ2-1,-,-,CASSIDLEFHEQFF,TGTGCCAGTAGTATAGATCTGGAGTTCCATGAGCAGTTCTTC
TRBV19,TRBJ1-1,-,-,CASTPAFSRPNTEAFF,TGTGCCAGTACCCCCGCGTTTAGCCGCCCCAACACTGAAGCTTTCTTT
TRBV6-1,TRBJ2-7,-,-,CASSEALAHEQYF,TGTGCCAGCAGTGAAGCGCTAGCCCACGAGCAGTACTTC
TRBV5-1,TRBJ2-6,-,-,CASSLQGSGANVLTF,TGCGCCAGCAGCTTACAGGGCTCTGGGGCCAACGTCCTGACTTTC
TRBV30,TRBJ2-5,-,-,CAWGGGRETQYF,TGTGCCTGGGGAGGAGGGCGAGAGACCCAGTACTTC
TRBV11-2,TRBJ1-4,-,-,CASSVSGVVGEKLFF,TGTGCCAGCAGCGTTTCAGGGGTAGTAGGTGAAAAACTGTTTTTT
TRBV30,TRBJ1-2,-,TRBD1,CAWTRDSYGYTF,TGTGCCTGGACGCGGGACAGCTATGGCTACACCTTC
TRBV10-3,TRBJ2-5,-,-,CAISDQDGTQYF,TGTGCCATCAGTGACCAGGATGGGACCCAGTACTTC
TRBV30,TRBJ2-2,-,TRBD2,CAWSDGLAGELFF,TGTGCCTGGAGCGATGGACTAGCCGGGGAGCTGTTTTTT
TRBV11-3,TRBJ1-1,-,TRBD1,CASSEGALYTEAFF,TGTGCCAGCAGCGAGGGGGCGCTCTACACTGAAGCTTTCTTT
TRBV15,TRBJ1-2,-,-,CATSGVTANYGYTF,TGTGCCACTTCCGGGGTGACCGCTAACTATGGCTACACCTTC